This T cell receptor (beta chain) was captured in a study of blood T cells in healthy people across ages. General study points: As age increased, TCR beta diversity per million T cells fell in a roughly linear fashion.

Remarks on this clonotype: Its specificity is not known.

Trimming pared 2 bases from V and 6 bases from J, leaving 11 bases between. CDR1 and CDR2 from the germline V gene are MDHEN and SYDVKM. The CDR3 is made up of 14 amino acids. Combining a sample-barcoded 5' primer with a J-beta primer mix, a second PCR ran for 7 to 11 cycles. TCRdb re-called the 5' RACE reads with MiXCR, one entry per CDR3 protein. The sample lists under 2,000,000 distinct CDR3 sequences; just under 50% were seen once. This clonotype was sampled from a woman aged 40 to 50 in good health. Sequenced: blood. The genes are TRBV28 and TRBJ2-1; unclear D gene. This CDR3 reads CASSLPSIRNEQFF. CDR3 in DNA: TGTGCCAGCAGTTTACCCTCAATCCGCAATGAGCAGTTCTTC.